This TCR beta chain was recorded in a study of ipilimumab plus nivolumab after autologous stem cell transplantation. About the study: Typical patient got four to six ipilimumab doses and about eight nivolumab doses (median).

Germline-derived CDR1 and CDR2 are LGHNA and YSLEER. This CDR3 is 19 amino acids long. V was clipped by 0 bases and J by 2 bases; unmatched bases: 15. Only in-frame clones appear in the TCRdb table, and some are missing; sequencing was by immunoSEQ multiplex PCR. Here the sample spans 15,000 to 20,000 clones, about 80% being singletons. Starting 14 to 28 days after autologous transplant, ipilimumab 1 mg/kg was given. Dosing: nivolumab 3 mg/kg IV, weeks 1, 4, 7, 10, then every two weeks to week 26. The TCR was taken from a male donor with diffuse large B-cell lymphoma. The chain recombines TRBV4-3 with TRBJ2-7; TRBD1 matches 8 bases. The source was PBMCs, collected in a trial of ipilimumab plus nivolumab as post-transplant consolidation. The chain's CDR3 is CASSQDALWQGAFAYEQYF. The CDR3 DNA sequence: TGCGCCAGCAGCCAAGACGCCCTCTGGCAGGGGGCATTCGCCTACGAGCAGTACTTC.